One and the same sample provided the 7 T cell receptor beta chains below, sequenced in a study of cytomegalovirus exposure and HLA in healthy donors. A multiplex PCR was run with 60 Vbeta primers and 13 Jbeta primers. Profiling relied on immunoSEQ multiplex PCR, and the TCRdb table lists in-frame clones only, not all of them. The table records fewer than 250,000 clones, approximately 80% of them present only once. Sequenced input: PBMCs. The receptors shown here come from a man younger than 45 in good health and CMV-seronegative.

The chain couples TRBV28 to TRBJ2-3; 10 bases match TRBD1. Germline assignment: CDR1 MDHEN and CDR2 SYDVKM. Unmatched junction bases numbered 16, after V lost 4 bases and J lost 0 bases. The CDR3 is 20 residues long. The chain's CDR3 is CASSSPYPRDRGYSTDTQYF. CDR3 bases: TGTGCCAGCAGTTCTCCGTATCCCCGGGACAGGGGTTATAGCACAGATACGCAGTATTTT.

This chain connects TRBV19 to TRBJ1-1; a weak D match, TRBD1 (6 bases). V lost 8 bases and J 11 bases, leaving 18 bases between the germline ends. Germline V gene data show CDR1 as LNHDA and CDR2 as SQIVND (reference sequence). The CDR3 loop spans 12 amino acids. Written as DNA, the CDR3 is TGTGCCAGTTCACAGGGTAGTCCTCGGGCTTTCTTT. Protein product: CASSQGSPRAFF.

The chain recombines TRBV18 with TRBJ2-3; 8 bases fit TRBD1. This CDR3 is 16 amino acids long. V shed 5 bases and J 4 bases; nucleotides not matched to a gene: 11. Germline-derived CDR1 and CDR2 are KGHSH and LQKENI. The CDR3 region is CASSSRTGLGADTQYF. CDR3 bases: TGTGCCAGCTCATCCAGGACAGGGCTGGGAGCAGATACGCAGTATTTT.

There are a few counts of this clone. The chain employs TRBV2 and TRBJ1-6, with unresolved D. CDR1 SNHLY and CDR2 FYNNEI come from the germline V gene. Trimming stripped 2 bases from V and 0 bases from J, with 14 bases between. The CDR3 has 18 amino acids. Here the CDR3 DNA reads TGTGCCAGCAGTGAAATTCGTCTAAGATCCTCCTATAATTCACCCCTCCACTTT. The encoded protein is CASSEIRLRSSYNSPLHF.

This clone was detected a few times. CDR3 region: CASSLSSRAGANTGELFF. CDR3 nucleotides: TGTGCCAGCAGTTTATCGAGTCGAGCGGGGGCGAACACCGGGGAGCTGTTTTTT. J is TRBJ2-2 and V is TRBV27; 8 bases align to TRBD2. In germline, CDR1 is MNHEY, CDR2 SMNVEV (reference sequence). The CDR3 runs to 18 residues. After removal of 0 bases from V and 0 bases from J, the junction contained 6 bases not matched to a gene.

V and J are TRBV14 and TRBJ1-1; TRBD1 is a possible D gene (5 bases). Per germline, CDR1 SGHDN and CDR2 FVKESK. The CDR3 runs to 17 residues. The V gene lost 1 base and the J gene lost 0 bases, with 15 bases spanning the gap. The CDR3 nucleotides are TGTGCCAGCAGCCAAGGATTTGGCAGGGTGGTGAACACTGAAGCTTTCTTT. It encodes CASSQGFGRVVNTEAFF.

V gene TRBV9 combines with J gene TRBJ1-2, with a tentative D call TRBD1 (5 bases). Trimming took 0 bases from V and 6 from J, leaving 15 bases between them. Germline-derived CDR1 and CDR2 are SGDLS and YYNGEE. The length of the CDR3 is 15 residues. CDR3 nucleotides: TGTGCCAGCAGCGTAGCCCCTGACAGCGCTGATGGCTACACCTTC. Its translation is CASSVAPDSADGYTF.